This T cell receptor (beta chain) was retrieved from a study of T cells in Graves' hyperthyroidism and ophthalmopathy. Germline CDR1 MNHEY, CDR2 SMNVEV (reference sequence). V lost 1 base and J lost 1, with 7 bases in between. The CDR3 extends over 14 amino acids. This clonotype was seen ten or more times. RNA transcripts yielded amplified TCR beta CDR3 regions. A first-round RT-PCR of the TCR CDR3 used the HTBI primer set. TCRdb fed the multiplex PCR reads into MiXCR, producing one record per CDR3 protein. The repertoire holds nearly 600,000 distinct CDR3 sequences, with roughly 14% as singletons. Hyperthyroidism patients were newly diagnosed, had disease duration under 2 months, and were aged 18 to 65 years. Sample collection date corresponds to first hyperthyroidism diagnosis, prior to any ophthalmopathy symptoms.

This rearrangement joins TRBV27 to TRBJ2-5; D remains unclear. The specimen was blood. This receptor was taken from a young woman with Graves' hyperthyroidism that later progressed to Graves' ophthalmopathy. The CDR3 region is CASSLLGFQETQYF. CDR3 in DNA: TGTGCCAGCAGTTTATTGGGATTCCAAGAGACCCAGTACTTC.